What follows are 26 T cell receptor beta chains derived from one specimen sequenced in a study of control samples from healthy donors and cancer patients. Sequencing was performed with immunoSEQ multiplex PCR; in TCRdb, only in-frame clones are kept and a portion is missing. The table lists roughly 120,000 clones, 89% of them singletons, with about 40% in the top ten. The sample was blood. The receptor source for this set is a man aged 50 or older in good health.

The chain uses TRBV24-1 and TRBJ2-1; 13 nucleotides agree with TRBD2. V was pared by 3 bases and J by 7 bases, with 5 bases of the junction left unmatched. Germline V gives CDR1 KGHDR, CDR2 SFDVKD. The CDR3 has 16 residues. This CDR3 is CATSDPTSGGANEQFF. The DNA of the CDR3 is TGTGCCACCAGTGATCCTACTAGCGGGGGGGCAAATGAGCAGTTCTTC.

V usage is TRBV7-9 and J usage is TRBJ2-7; 10 bases agree with TRBD2. CDR3 size: 14 residues. Germline lookup yields CDR1 SEHNR and CDR2 FQNEAQ (reference sequence). V lost 5 bases and J lost 4; bases outside the gene matches: 5. In nucleotides, the CDR3 is TGTGCCAGCAGCCCGACTAGCGGGCATTACGAGCAGTACTTC. Its translation: CASSPTSGHYEQYF.

This chain uses TRBV9 with TRBJ2-2; 10 positions agree with TRBD2. After removal of 4 bases from V and 5 bases from J, the junction contained 11 bases not matched to a gene. The V gene's germline CDR1 is SGDLS and CDR2 YYNGEE. The CDR3 spans 17 residues. CDR3 sequence reads: CASSPQGAGGWTGELFF. The CDR3 coding sequence is TGTGCCAGCAGCCCCCAGGGAGCGGGGGGGTGGACCGGGGAGCTGTTTTTT. Complete variable domain (other parts from reference TRBV9 and TRBJ2-2): DSGVTQTPKHLITATGQRVTLRCSPRSGDLSVYWYQQSLDQGLQFLIQYYNGEERAKGNILERFSAQQFPDLHSELNLSSLELGDSALYFCASSPQGAGGWTGELFFGEGSRLTVL.

This chain links TRBV27 with TRBJ2-7, with D unresolved. CDR3 size: 15 residues. V lost 3 bases and J lost 2, with 14 bases in between. The germline CDR1 and CDR2 sequences are MNHEY and SMNVEV (reference sequence). The CDR3 is CASSLGQRNTYEQYF. CDR3 DNA: TGTGCCAGCAGTTTGGGCCAAAGGAATACCTACGAGCAGTACTTC.

V gene TRBV6-2 or TRBV6-3 combines with J gene TRBJ1-5; D might be TRBD1 (5 bases). Per the germline V gene, CDR1 is MNHEY and CDR2 is SVGEGT. V was trimmed by 3 bases and J by 2 bases, leaving 11 bases between them. CDR3 length: 15 amino acids. The CDR3 sequence is CASSYGGWGNQPQHF. DNA for the CDR3: TGTGCCAGCAGTTATGGGGGATGGGGCAATCAGCCCCAGCATTTT.

J is TRBJ1-1 and V is TRBV18; D not resolved. Germline V CDR1 and CDR2: KGHSH, LQKENI. V was clipped by 0 bases and J by 5 bases, with 7 bases between them. The CDR3 contains 13 residues. CDR3 DNA: TGTGCCAGCTCACCACCAACGGTGACTGAAGCTTTCTTT. Translating it yields CASSPPTVTEAFF.

This chain uses TRBV2 with TRBJ2-7; D unclear. V was pared by 1 base and J by 3 bases, with 7 bases between. CDR3 size: 13 residues. The germline gives CDR1 SNHLY, CDR2 FYNNEI. The CDR3 spells CASSEGGFYEQYF. The DNA of the CDR3 is TGTGCCAGCAGTGAAGGGGGTTTCTACGAGCAGTACTTC.

V gene TRBV7-2 combines with J gene TRBJ2-3; D not certain. The V and J ends lost 5 bases and 5 bases respectively, with 11 bases between them. The germline V gene encodes CDR1 SGHTA and CDR2 FQGNSA. This CDR3 is 13 amino acids long. Written as DNA, the CDR3 is TGTGCCAGCAGCGAAAACGACCGAGATACGCAGTATTTT. Translation gives CASSENDRDTQYF.

This rearrangement joins TRBV19 to TRBJ2-7, with D tentatively TRBD2 (5 bases). The CDR3 spans 14 residues. V gave up 3 bases and J gave up 0 bases, with 9 bases separating them. Germline CDR1 and CDR2: LNHDA and SQIVND (reference sequence). CDR3 sequence: CASSMPGNSYEQYF. In nucleotides, the CDR3 is TGTGCCAGTAGTATGCCCGGGAACTCCTACGAGCAGTACTTC.

CDR3: CASSLGAGVLAYEQYF. As DNA, the CDR3 is TGTGCCAGCAGCTTGGGGGCCGGTGTCTTAGCCTACGAGCAGTACTTC. The V call is TRBV5-5, the J call TRBJ2-7; D ambiguous. The V and J ends lost 0 bases and 2 bases respectively, with 15 bases between them. Looked up from germline, CDR1 is SGHKS and CDR2 is YYEKEE (reference sequence). This CDR3 comprises 16 residues.

The chain uses TRBV7-8 and TRBJ2-7; a possible D gene is TRBD1 (6 bases). Trimming took off 4 bases at V and 1 base at J, with 8 bases between the two ends. The CDR3 covers 13 residues. Germline CDR1 and CDR2: SGHVS and FQNEAQ. The DNA for the CDR3 is TGTGCCAGCAGCTCCGGACAGTCCTACGAGCAGTACTTC. Protein sequence: CASSSGQSYEQYF.

The gene calls are TRBV5-4 and TRBJ2-5, with TRBD2 matching over 10 bases. The V and J ends lost 4 bases and 3 bases, in that order; junction bases with no gene match: 3. The germline gives CDR1 SGHNT, CDR2 YYREEE (reference sequence). The CDR3 is 14 amino acids. This CDR3 is CASSLAGVKETQYF. The CDR3 DNA reads TGTGCCAGCAGCCTAGCGGGGGTTAAAGAGACCCAGTACTTC. The whole variable domain, filled in from reference TRBV5-4 and TRBJ2-5, reads ETGVTQSPTHLIKTRGQQVTLRCSSQSGHNTVSWYQQALGQGPQFIFQYYREEENGRGNFPPRFSGLQFPNYSSELNVNALELDDSALYLCASSLAGVKETQYFGPGTRLLVL.

This clone has only one observation. The rearrangement uses TRBV28 and TRBJ1-1; 9 bases match TRBD1. The germline CDR1 and CDR2 sequences are MDHEN and SYDVKM. CDR3 length: 17 amino acids. Trimming took 5 bases from V and 6 from J; bases not matched to a gene: 16. The CDR3, as DNA: TGTGCCAGCAGTCCCCTTCGACTCTACAGGGGGCTCTCTGAAGCTTTCTTT. It specifies CASSPLRLYRGLSEAFF.

This sequence joins TRBV18 and TRBJ1-6, with D perhaps matching TRBD1 (6 bases). The V end was cut by 3 bases, the J end by 6 bases, with 12 bases between. The CDR3 has 15 residues. Germline V lookup: CDR1 KGHSH, CDR2 LQKENI. The CDR3 protein is CASSPSGAGNSPLHF. CDR3 bases: TGTGCCAGCTCACCCTCGGGGGCCGGTAATTCACCCCTCCACTTT.

This clone occurred once. The chain links TRBV6-5 to TRBJ2-7, with TRBD1 matching over 9 bases. CDR3 size: 16 residues. Germline CDR1 is MNHEY and CDR2 is SVGAGI. Trimming cost V 6 bases and J 0 bases; bases outside gene matches: 9. CDR3: CASSYPGTGSSYEQYF. The CDR3 DNA reads as TGTGCCAGCAGCTACCCCGGGACAGGGAGCTCCTACGAGCAGTACTTC.

The table lists this clone with a few counts. The chain carries TRBV12-3 or TRBV12-4 and TRBJ1-1; TRBD1 matches at 9 bases. The CDR3 extends over 13 amino acids. Trimming removed 5 bases from V and 4 bases from J; junction bases left unmatched: 2. The CDR3 bases are TGTGCCAGCAGTAGGGACAGGGCCACTGAAGCTTTCTTT. This translates into CASSRDRATEAFF.

This rearrangement joins TRBV6-4 to TRBJ1-2; a possible D gene is TRBD1 (5 bases). This CDR3 is built from 14 residues. Germline CDR1 and CDR2: MRHNA and SNTAGT. V lost 8 bases to trimming and J lost 4 bases, with 17 bases between them. The CDR3 sequence: CASSSRGGTYGYTF. The CDR3 DNA reads TGTGCCAGCTCTTCGAGGGGAGGAACCTATGGCTACACCTTC.

The genes are TRBV12-3 or TRBV12-4 and TRBJ2-5; 7 nucleotides line up with TRBD2. The CDR3 runs 13 residues. Germline trimming cut 6 bases from V and 5 bases from J; bases unmatched to any gene: 6. CDR3: CASSQLAWETQYF. Written as DNA, the CDR3 is TGTGCCAGCAGCCAACTAGCGTGGGAGACCCAGTACTTC.

The chain uses TRBV5-1 and TRBJ2-5, with 10 bases matching TRBD2. The length of the CDR3 is 17 residues. Germline V gene data show CDR1 as SGHRS and CDR2 as YFSETQ. With V trimmed by 4 bases and J by 2 bases, 11 bases remained unmatched. CDR3 residues: CASSPRGLAGAQETQYF. The CDR3 nucleotides are TGCGCCAGCAGCCCCCGCGGCCTAGCGGGGGCACAAGAGACCCAGTACTTC.

The chain employs TRBV13 and TRBJ2-7; 13 positions match TRBD2. The CDR3 is made up of 13 amino acids. V shed 10 bases and J 4 bases; nucleotides not matched to a gene: 4. Germline loops: CDR1 PRHDT, CDR2 FYEKMQ (reference sequence). CDR3 region: CATGLAGDYEQYF. Here the CDR3 DNA reads TGTGCCACCGGACTAGCGGGGGATTACGAGCAGTACTTC.

V and J are TRBV5-1 and TRBJ1-4; TRBD1 matches at 8 bases. The V and J ends lost 5 bases and 7 bases, in that order; junction bases with no gene match: 10. CDR1 SGHRS and CDR2 YFSETQ come from the germline V gene. The CDR3 is 15 amino acids. Here the CDR3 DNA reads TGCGCCAGCAGGGATGGACAGGGTTGGGGTGAAAAACTGTTTTTT. Protein: CASRDGQGWGEKLFF.

The V and J genes are TRBV3-1 (or the pseudogene TRBV3-2) and TRBJ2-5; no reliable D call. The CDR3 runs to 15 residues. Germline assignment: CDR1 LGHDT and CDR2 YNNKEL (reference sequence). Trimming pared 0 bases from V and 3 bases from J, leaving 11 bases between. The CDR3 protein is CASSQDPTMKETQYF. In DNA form, the CDR3 reads TGTGCCAGCAGCCAAGATCCGACAATGAAAGAGACCCAGTACTTC.

The gene calls are TRBV18 and TRBJ1-2; D may be TRBD1 (6 bases). The CDR3 runs 16 residues. Germline V gives CDR1 KGHSH, CDR2 LQKENI. V lost 6 bases to trimming and J lost 1 base, with 18 bases between them. The CDR3: CASSSSRGTGNYGYTF. DNA of the CDR3: TGTGCCAGCTCCTCCTCGAGGGGGACGGGTAACTATGGCTACACCTTC.

The V and J genes are TRBV4-1 and TRBJ1-5; TRBD1 matches 8 bases. The J segment lost 4 bases and the V segment lost 1 base, leaving 6 bases of the junction unmatched. This CDR3 region has 16 residues. Germline assignment: CDR1 MGHRA and CDR2 YSYEKL. CDR3 amino acids: CASSQAVTGVNQPQHF. The CDR3 DNA reads as TGCGCCAGCAGCCAAGCCGTGACAGGGGTGAATCAGCCCCAGCATTTT.

The chain has TRBV3-1 (or the pseudogene TRBV3-2) and TRBJ1-2; 10 bases are shared with TRBD1. In germline, CDR1 is LGHDT, CDR2 YNNKEL (reference sequence). The CDR3 spans 16 residues. The V gene end was trimmed by 4 bases and the J gene end by 3 bases; junction bases not matched to a gene: 8. The CDR3 region has the DNA TGTGCCAGCAGCCGACCCGGACAGGGGGGTGACTATGGCTACACCTTC. It translates to CASSRPGQGGDYGYTF.

The V and J genes are TRBV9 and TRBJ2-5; 12 bases agree with TRBD2. V shed 3 bases and J 5 bases; nucleotides not matched to a gene: 8. The CDR3 is made up of 16 amino acids. CDR1 and CDR2 from the germline V gene are SGDLS and YYNGEE. The CDR3 protein is CASSAASGGARETQYF. The CDR3 DNA reads TGTGCCAGCAGCGCCGCTAGCGGGGGGGCTCGGGAGACCCAGTACTTC.